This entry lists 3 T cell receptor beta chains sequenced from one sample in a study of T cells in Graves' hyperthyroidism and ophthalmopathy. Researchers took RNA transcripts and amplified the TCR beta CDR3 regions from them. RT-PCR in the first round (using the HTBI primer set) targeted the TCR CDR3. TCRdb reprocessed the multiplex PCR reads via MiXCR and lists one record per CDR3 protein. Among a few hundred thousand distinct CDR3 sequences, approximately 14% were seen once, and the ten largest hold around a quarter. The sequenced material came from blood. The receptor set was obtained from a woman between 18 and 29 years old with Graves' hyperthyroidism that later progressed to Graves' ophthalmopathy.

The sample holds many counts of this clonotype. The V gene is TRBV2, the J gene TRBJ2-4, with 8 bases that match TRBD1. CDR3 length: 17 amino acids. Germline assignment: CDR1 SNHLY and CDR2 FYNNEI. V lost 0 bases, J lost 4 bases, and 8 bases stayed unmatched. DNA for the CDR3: TGTGCCAGCAGTGAAGCGCGGGGCAGGGGGCATAAAAACATTCAGTACTTC. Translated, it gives CASSEARGRGHKNIQYF.

The CDR3 is CACGRGTNEKLFF. The CDR3 region has the DNA TGTGCGTGCGGCCGGGGCACTAATGAAAAACTGTTTTTT. V gene TRBV7-9 combines with J gene TRBJ1-4; the D gene is possibly TRBD1 (5 bases). The length of the CDR3 is 13 residues. Germline CDR1 reads SEHNR; CDR2 reads FQNEAQ (reference sequence).

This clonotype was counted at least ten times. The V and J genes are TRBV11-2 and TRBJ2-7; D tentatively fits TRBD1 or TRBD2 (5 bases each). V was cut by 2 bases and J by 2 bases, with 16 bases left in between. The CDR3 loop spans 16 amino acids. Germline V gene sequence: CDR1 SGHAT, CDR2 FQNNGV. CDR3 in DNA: TGTGCCAGCAGCTTACGAAAGGAATCGGGGCCCTACGAGCAGTACTTC. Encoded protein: CASSLRKESGPYEQYF.